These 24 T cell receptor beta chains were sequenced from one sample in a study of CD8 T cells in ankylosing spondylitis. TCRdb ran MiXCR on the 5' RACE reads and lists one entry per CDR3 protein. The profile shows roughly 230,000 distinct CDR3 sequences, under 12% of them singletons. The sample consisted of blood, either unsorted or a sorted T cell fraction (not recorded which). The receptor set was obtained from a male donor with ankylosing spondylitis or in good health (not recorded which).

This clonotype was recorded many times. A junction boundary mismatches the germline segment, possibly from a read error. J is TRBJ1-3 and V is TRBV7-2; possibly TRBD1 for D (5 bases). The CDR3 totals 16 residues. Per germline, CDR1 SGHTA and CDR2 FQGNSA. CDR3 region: CASSLGGTSSGNPIYF. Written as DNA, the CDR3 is TGTGCCAGCAGCTTAGGGGGGACCAGCTCTGGAAACCCCATATATTTT.

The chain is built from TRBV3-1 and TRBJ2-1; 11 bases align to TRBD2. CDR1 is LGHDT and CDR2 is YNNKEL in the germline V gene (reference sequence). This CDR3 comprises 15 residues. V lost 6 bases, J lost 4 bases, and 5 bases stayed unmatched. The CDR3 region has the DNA TGTGCCAGCAGGCGGGGACTAGCGGTTTACAATGAGCAGTTCTTC. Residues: CASRRGLAVYNEQFF.

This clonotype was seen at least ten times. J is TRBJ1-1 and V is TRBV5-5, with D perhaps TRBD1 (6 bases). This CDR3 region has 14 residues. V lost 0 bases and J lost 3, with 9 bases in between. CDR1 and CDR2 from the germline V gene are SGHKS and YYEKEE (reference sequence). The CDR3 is CASSLDPGDTEAFF. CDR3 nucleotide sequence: TGTGCCAGCAGCTTGGACCCAGGGGACACTGAAGCTTTCTTT.

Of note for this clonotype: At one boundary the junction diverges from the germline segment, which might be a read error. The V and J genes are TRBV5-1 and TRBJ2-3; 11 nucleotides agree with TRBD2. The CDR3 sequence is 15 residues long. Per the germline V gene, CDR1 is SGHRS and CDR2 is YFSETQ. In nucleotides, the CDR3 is TGCGCCAGCAGGTTGGGGACTAGCGGTACAGATACGCAGTATTTT. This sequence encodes CASRLGTSGTDTQYF. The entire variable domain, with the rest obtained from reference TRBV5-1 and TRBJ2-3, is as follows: KAGVTQTPRYLIKTRGQQVTLSCSPISGHRSVSWYQQTPGQGLQFLFEYFSETQRNKGNFPGRFSGRQFSNSRSEMNVSTLELGDSALYLCASRLGTSGTDTQYFGPGTRLTVL.

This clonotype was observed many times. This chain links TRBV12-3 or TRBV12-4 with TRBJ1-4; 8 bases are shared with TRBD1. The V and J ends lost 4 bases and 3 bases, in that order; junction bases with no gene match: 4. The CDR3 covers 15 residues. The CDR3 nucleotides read TGTGCCAGCAGTTCAGGGGGCATAGCTAATGAAAAACTGTTTTTT. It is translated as CASSSGGIANEKLFF.

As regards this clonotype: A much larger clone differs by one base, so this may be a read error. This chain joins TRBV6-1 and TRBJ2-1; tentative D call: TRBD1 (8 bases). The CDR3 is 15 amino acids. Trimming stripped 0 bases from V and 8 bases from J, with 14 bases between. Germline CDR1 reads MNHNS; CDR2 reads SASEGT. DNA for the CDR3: TGTGCCAGCAGTGAAGCAACAGGGGGGGGGGATGAGCAGTTCTTC. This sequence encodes CASSEATGGGDEQFF.

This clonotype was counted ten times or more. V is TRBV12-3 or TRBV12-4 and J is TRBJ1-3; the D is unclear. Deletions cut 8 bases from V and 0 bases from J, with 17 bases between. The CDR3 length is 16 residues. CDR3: CASRGPGEFSGNTIYF. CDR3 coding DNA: TGTGCCAGCCGAGGCCCAGGTGAATTCTCTGGAAACACCATATATTTT.

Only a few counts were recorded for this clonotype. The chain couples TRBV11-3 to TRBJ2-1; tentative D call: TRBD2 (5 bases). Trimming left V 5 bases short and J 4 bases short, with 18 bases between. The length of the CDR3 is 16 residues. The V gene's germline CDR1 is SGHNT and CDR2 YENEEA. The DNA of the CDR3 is TGTGCCAGCAGCCCCTCAACGGTACTAGATTACAATGAGCAGTTCTTC. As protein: CASSPSTVLDYNEQFF.

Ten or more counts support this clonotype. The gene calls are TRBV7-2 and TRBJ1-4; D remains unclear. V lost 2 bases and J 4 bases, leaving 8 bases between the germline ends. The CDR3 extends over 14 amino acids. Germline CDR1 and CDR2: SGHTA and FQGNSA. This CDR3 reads CASSLSGSNEKLFF. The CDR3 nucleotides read TGTGCCAGCAGCTTATCGGGGAGTAATGAAAAACTGTTTTTT.

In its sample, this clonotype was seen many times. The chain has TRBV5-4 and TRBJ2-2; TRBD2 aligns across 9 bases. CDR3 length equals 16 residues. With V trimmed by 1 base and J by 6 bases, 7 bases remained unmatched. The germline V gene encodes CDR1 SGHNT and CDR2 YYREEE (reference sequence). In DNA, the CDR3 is TGTGCCAGCAGCTTGAGTCGCGGGAGGGTCGCCGGGGAGCTGTTTTTT. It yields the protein CASSLSRGRVAGELFF.

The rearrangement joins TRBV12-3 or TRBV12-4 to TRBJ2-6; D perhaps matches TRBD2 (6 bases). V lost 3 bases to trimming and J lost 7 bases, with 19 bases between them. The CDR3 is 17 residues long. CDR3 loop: CASSLRLASARANVLTF. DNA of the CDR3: TGTGCCAGCAGTTTGCGGCTAGCGAGCGCGAGAGCCAACGTCCTGACTTTC.

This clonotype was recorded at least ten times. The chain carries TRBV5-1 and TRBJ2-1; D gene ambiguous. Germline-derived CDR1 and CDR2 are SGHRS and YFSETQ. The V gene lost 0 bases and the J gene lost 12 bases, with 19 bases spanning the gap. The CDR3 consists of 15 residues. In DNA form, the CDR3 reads TGCGCCAGCAGCTTGGCTGGCTACCTGCAAAAGGTGCAGTTCTTC. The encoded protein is CASSLAGYLQKVQFF.

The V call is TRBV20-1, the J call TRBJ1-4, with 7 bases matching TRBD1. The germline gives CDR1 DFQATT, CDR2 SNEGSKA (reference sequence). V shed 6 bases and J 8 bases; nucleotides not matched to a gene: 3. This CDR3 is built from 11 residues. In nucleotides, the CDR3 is TGCAGTGCCGGGACAGTAGAAAAACTGTTTTTT. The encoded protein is CSAGTVEKLFF.

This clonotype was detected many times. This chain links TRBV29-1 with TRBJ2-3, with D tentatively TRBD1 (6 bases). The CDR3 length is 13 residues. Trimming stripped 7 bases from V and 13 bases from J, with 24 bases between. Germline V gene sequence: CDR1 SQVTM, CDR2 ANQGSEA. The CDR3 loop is CSATGETSNDEYF. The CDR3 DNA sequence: TGCAGCGCGACAGGAGAAACCTCTAACGATGAGTATTTT.

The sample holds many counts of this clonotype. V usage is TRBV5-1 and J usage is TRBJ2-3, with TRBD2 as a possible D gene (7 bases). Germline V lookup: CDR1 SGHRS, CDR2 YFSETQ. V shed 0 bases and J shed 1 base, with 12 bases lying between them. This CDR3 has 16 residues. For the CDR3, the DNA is TGCGCCAGCAGCTTGGGACGGGGGGCCCGCACAGATACGCAGTATTTT. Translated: CASSLGRGARTDTQYF. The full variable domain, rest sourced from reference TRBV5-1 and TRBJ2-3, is KAGVTQTPRYLIKTRGQQVTLSCSPISGHRSVSWYQQTPGQGLQFLFEYFSETQRNKGNFPGRFSGRQFSNSRSEMNVSTLELGDSALYLCASSLGRGARTDTQYFGPGTRLTVL.

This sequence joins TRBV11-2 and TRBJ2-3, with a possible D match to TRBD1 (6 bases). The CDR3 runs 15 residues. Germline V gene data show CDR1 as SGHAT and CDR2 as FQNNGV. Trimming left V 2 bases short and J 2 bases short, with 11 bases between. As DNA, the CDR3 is TGTGCCAGCAGCTTATGGGGACAAAACACAGATACGCAGTATTTT. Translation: CASSLWGQNTDTQYF. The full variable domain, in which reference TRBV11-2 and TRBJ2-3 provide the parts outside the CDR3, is EAGVAQSPRYKIIEKRQSVAFWCNPISGHATLYWYQQILGQGPKLLIQFQNNGVVDDSQLPKDRFSAERLKGVDSTLKIQPAKLEDSAVYLCASSLWGQNTDTQYFGPGTRLTVL.

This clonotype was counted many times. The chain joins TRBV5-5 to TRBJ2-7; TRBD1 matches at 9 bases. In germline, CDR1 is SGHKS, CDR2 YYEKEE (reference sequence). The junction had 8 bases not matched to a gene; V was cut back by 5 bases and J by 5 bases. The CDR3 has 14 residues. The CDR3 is CASRAGQGGHEQYF. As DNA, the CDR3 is TGTGCCAGCAGGGCGGGACAGGGCGGCCACGAGCAGTACTTC.

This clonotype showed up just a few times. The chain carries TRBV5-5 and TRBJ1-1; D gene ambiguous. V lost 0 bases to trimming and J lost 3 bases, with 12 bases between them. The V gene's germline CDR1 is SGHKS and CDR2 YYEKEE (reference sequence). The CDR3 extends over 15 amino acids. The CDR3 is CASSLAYPSDTEAFF. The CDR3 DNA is TGTGCCAGCAGCTTGGCGTACCCGTCGGACACTGAAGCTTTCTTT.

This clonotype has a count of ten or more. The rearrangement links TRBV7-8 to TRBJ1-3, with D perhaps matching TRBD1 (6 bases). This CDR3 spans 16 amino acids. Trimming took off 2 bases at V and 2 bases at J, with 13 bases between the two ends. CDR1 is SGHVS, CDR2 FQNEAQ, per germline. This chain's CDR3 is CASSLNSGTPGNTIYF. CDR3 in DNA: TGTGCCAGCAGCTTAAACTCCGGGACACCTGGAAACACCATATATTTT.

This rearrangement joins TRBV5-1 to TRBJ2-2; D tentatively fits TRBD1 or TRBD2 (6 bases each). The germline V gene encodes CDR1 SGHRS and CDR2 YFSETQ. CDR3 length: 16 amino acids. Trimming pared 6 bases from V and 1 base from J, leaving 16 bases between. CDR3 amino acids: CASTDGGGLNTGELFF. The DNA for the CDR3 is TGCGCCAGCACGGACGGAGGGGGGCTGAACACCGGGGAGCTGTTTTTT.

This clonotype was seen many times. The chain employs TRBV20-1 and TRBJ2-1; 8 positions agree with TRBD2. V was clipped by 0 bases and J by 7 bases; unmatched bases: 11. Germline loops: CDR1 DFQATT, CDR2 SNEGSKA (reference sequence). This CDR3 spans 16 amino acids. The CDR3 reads CSARDWVAGNQNEQFF. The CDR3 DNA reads TGCAGTGCTAGAGATTGGGTAGCGGGGAATCAGAATGAGCAGTTCTTC.

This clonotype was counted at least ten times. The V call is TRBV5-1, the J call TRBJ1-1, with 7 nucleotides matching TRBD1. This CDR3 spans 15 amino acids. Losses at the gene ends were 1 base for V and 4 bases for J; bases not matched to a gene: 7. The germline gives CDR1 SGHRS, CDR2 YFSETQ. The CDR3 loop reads CASSLTGARGTEAFF. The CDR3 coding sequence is TGCGCCAGCAGCTTGACAGGGGCGCGGGGCACTGAAGCTTTCTTT.

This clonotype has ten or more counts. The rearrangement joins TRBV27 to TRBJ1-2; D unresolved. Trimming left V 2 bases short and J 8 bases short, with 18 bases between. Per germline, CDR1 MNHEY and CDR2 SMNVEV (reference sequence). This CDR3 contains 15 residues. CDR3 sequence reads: CASSLNWRQAGGYTF. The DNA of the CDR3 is TGTGCCAGCAGTTTAAACTGGCGGCAGGCGGGAGGCTACACCTTC.

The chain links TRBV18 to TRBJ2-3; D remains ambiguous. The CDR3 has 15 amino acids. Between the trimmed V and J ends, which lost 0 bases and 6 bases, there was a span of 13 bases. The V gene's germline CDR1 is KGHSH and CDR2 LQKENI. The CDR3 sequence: CASSPPSLGVDTQYF. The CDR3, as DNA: TGTGCCAGCTCACCACCATCCCTTGGGGTTGATACGCAGTATTTT.